This is a list of T cell receptor beta chains from one sample in a study of CD8+ T cells in alopecia areata. Sequenced by immunoSEQ multiplex PCR; TCRdb stores in-frame clones only, minus some. The table lists 150,000 or so clones, roughly 50% of them singletons. The specimen comprised CD4+ T cells sorted from blood, sampled at approximately week 61, from a patient treated with tofacitinib. The receptors come from a human donor with alopecia areata. CDR3s include the opening cysteine and the closing phenylalanine or tryptophan. D genes are given only for firm matches. Clone size is given for some rows only: seen once, a few or many times, or a class if the clone is expanded.

v_call,clone_size,j_call,d_call,cdr3_nt,cdr3_aa
TRBV13,NA,TRBJ1-1,NA,TGTGCCAGCAGCTTAGGTTCTGAAGCTTTCTTT,CASSLGSEAFF
TRBV18,once,TRBJ2-7,NA,TGTGCCAGCTCACCACCGAATGAGAACGAGCAGTACTTC,CASSPPNENEQYF
TRBV25-1,NA,TRBJ2-7,NA,TGTGCCAGCAGTGAATGGGGGCGGTCGGTTCGTGACGAGCAGTACTTC,CASSEWGRSVRDEQYF
TRBV30,NA,TRBJ1-2,NA,TGTGCCTGGAGATCGATCCGGGGGCGTTTGAGCTATGGCTACACCTTC,CAWRSIRGRLSYGYTF
TRBV11-2,few,TRBJ1-1,NA,TGTGCCAGCAGCCTAGGGGCCGGGAACACTGAAGCTTTCTTT,CASSLGAGNTEAFF
TRBV10-3,NA,TRBJ2-1,TRBD2,TGTGCCATCAGTGCCGGGACTAGCGGGGGGGACAATGAGCAGTTCTTC,CAISAGTSGGDNEQFF
TRBV5-1,few,TRBJ2-2,NA,TGCGCCAGCAGCGCTTACACCGGGGAGCTGTTTTTT,CASSAYTGELFF
TRBV7-9,few,TRBJ1-2,TRBD1,TGTGCCAGCAGCCCGACCGGAACAGGGGCCTATGGCTACACCTTC,CASSPTGTGAYGYTF
TRBV30,few,TRBJ2-7,NA,TGTGCCTGGAGTGTGGGGCATGCTTCCTACGAGCAGTACTTC,CAWSVGHASYEQYF
TRBV7-2,NA,TRBJ1-5,TRBD1,TGTGCCAGCAGCTTAGTGGGACAGGGAAATCAGCCCCAGCATTTT,CASSLVGQGNQPQHF
TRBV20-1,NA,TRBJ2-1,NA,TGCAGTGCTCTTACCCATGAGCAGTTCTTC,CSALTHEQFF
TRBV2,NA,TRBJ2-6,NA,TGTGCCAGCCATTCAGGGACTGGGGCCAACGTCCTGACTTTC,CASHSGTGANVLTF
TRBV25-1,NA,TRBJ2-7,TRBD1,TGTGCCAGCAGTGATGGGGACAGGGGGCTCCTCGAGCAGTACTTC,CASSDGDRGLLEQYF
TRBV5-1,few,TRBJ2-5,TRBD1,TGCGCCAGCAGCGGATATACAGGGGGCTGGGGAGAGACCCAGTACTTC,CASSGYTGGWGETQYF
TRBV30,few,TRBJ1-1,NA,TGTGCCTACCTTGGGCGGTCTACAACTGAAGCTTTCTTT,CAYLGRSTTEAFF
TRBV27,few,TRBJ2-3,NA,TGTGCCAGCAGTTCGCGTTTCGAGAGTACAGGGAGAAGCACAGATACGCAGTATTTT,CASSSRFESTGRSTDTQYF
TRBV25-1,NA,TRBJ2-2,NA,TGTGCCAGCACGAAGGAGGGGGCGACCGGGGAGCTGTTTTTT,CASTKEGATGELFF
TRBV25-1,NA,TRBJ1-1,NA,TGTGCCAGCAGTGAATGGGGGGCGCCTGAAGCTTTCTTT,CASSEWGAPEAFF
TRBV6-1,many,TRBJ1-2,NA,TGTGCCAGCAGTGAAGCCCTGGACAGCACCTTC,CASSEALDSTF
TRBV29-1,NA,TRBJ1-1,NA,TGCAGCGTTGAAGTCGGGGGGCGGAACACTGAAGCTTTCTTT,CSVEVGGRNTEAFF
TRBV5-1,NA,TRBJ1-2,TRBD1,TGCGCCAGCAGCCCACAGGGACAGGGGGACTATGGCTACACCTTC,CASSPQGQGDYGYTF
TRBV11-2,NA,TRBJ2-2,TRBD2,TGTGCCAGCAGCTTAGGGACTAGCAACACCGGGGAGCTGTTTTTT,CASSLGTSNTGELFF
TRBV6-5,NA,TRBJ1-1,TRBD1,TGTGCCAGCAGTTACTCGAGGGGGCGGCTGAACACTGAAGCTTTCTTT,CASSYSRGRLNTEAFF
TRBV29-1,few,TRBJ2-4,TRBD1,TGCAGCGTTGAAGTTTGGACAGGGGTGGTAACCAAAAACATTCAGTACTTC,CSVEVWTGVVTKNIQYF
TRBV4-2,NA,TRBJ1-2,NA,TGTGCCAGCAGCCAAGGCTCTGGGTTTGGCTACACCTTC,CASSQGSGFGYTF
TRBV6-5,NA,TRBJ2-1,TRBD2,TGTGCCAGCAGTTACTCCCCTAGCGGGGGGTACAATGAGCAGTTCTTC,CASSYSPSGGYNEQFF
TRBV5-1,NA,TRBJ1-2,NA,TGCGCCAGCAGCTTGGTAGGACAGAGGGATGGCTACACCTTC,CASSLVGQRDGYTF